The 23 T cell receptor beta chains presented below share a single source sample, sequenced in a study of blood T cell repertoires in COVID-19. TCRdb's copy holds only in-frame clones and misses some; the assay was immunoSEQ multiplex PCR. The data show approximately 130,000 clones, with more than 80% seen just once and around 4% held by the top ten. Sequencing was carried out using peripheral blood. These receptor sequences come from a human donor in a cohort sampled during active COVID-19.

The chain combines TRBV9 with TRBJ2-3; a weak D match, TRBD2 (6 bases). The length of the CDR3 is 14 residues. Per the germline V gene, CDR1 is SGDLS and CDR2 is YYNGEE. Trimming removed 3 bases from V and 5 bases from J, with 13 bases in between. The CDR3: CASSGRDSLDTQYF. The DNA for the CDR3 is TGTGCCAGCAGCGGGCGGGACTCGTTAGATACGCAGTATTTT.

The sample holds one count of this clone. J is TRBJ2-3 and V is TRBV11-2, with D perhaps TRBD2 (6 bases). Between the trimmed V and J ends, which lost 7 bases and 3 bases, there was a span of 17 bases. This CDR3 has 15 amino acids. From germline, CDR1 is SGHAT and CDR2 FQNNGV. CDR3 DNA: TGTGCCAGCATCCGGAGGGGTCTTAGGACAGATACGCAGTATTTT. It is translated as CASIRRGLRTDTQYF.

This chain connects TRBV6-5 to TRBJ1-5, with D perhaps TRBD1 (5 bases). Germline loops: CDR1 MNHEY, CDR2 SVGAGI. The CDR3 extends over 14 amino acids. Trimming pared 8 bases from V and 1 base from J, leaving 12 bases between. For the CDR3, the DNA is TGTGCCAGCTTAATTCGGGGGAGCAATCAGCCCCAGCATTTT. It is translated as CASLIRGSNQPQHF.

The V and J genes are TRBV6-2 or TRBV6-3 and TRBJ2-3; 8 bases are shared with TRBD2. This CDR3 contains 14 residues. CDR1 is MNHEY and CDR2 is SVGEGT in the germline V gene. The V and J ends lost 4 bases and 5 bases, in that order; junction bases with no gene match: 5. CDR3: CASSFGTRQDTQYF. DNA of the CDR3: TGTGCCAGCAGTTTCGGGACTAGACAAGATACGCAGTATTTT.

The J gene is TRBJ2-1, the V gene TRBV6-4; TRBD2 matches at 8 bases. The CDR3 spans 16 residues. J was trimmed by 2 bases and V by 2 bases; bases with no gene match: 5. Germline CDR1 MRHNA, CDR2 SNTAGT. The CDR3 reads CASSDKTGGPYNEQFF. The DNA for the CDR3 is TGTGCCAGCAGTGACAAAACGGGGGGGCCCTACAATGAGCAGTTCTTC.

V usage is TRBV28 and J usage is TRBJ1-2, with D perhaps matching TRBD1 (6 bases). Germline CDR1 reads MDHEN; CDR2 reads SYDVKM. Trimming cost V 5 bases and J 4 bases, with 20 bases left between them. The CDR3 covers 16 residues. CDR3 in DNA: TGTGCCAGCAGTCCTGCGAGAGGGGGTCAACGCTATGGCTACACCTTC. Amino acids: CASSPARGGQRYGYTF.

The CDR3 protein is CASSLPLGLKNTIYF. CDR3 nucleotides: TGTGCCAGCAGCCTCCCCCTTGGCTTAAAAAACACCATATATTTT. The chain couples TRBV7-9 to TRBJ1-3; D uncertain. The germline gives CDR1 SEHNR, CDR2 FQNEAQ (reference sequence). V gave up 5 bases and J gave up 6 bases, with 17 bases separating them. CDR3 length: 15 residues.

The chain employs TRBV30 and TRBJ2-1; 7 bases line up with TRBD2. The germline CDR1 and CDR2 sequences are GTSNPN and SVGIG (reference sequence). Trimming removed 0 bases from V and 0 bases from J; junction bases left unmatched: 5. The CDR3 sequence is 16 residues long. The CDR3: CAWSVSGGFSYNEQFF. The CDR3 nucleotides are TGTGCCTGGAGTGTTTCGGGGGGATTCTCCTACAATGAGCAGTTCTTC.

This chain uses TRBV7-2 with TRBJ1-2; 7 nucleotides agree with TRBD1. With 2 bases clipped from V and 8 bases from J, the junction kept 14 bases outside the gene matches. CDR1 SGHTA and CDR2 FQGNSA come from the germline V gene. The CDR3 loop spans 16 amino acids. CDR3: CASSLSLGTAASGYTF. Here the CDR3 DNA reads TGTGCCAGCAGCTTATCACTAGGGACAGCCGCAAGCGGCTACACCTTC.

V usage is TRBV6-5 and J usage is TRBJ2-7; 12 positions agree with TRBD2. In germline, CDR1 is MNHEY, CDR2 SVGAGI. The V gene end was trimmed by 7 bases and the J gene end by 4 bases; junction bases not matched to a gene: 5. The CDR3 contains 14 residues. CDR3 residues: CASKTGTSGYEQYF. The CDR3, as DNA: TGTGCCAGCAAGACGGGGACTAGCGGGTACGAGCAGTACTTC.

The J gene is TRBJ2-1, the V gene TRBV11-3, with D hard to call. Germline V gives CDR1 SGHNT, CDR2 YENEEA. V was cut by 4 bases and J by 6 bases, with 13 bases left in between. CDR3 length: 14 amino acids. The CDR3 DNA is TGTGCCAGCAGCTCACCCAATTCAGGCAATGAGCAGTTCTTC. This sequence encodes CASSSPNSGNEQFF.

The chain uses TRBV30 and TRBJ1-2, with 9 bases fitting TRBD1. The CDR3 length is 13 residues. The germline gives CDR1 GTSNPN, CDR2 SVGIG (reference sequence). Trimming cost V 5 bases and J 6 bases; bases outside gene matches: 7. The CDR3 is CAWGFRDRDGYTF. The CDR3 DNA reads TGTGCCTGGGGGTTCCGGGACAGGGATGGCTACACCTTC.

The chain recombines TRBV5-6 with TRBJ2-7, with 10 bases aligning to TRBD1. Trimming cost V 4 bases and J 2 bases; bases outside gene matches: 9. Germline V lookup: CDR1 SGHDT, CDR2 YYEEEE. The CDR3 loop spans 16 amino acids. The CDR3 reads CASSPEGTGVTYEQYV. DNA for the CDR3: TGTGCCAGCAGCCCCGAGGGGACAGGGGTGACCTACGAGCAGTACGTC.

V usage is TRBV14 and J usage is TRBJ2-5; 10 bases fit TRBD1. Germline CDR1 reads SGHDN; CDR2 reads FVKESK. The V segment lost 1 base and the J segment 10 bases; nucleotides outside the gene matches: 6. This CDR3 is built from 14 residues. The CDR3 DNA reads TGTGCCAGCAGCCAAGCCTGGACAGGGGGGGACCAGTACTTC. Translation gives CASSQAWTGGDQYF.

In DNA form, the CDR3 reads TGTGCCAGCAGGGGACAGGGGTTTGCAGATACGCAGTATTTT. Protein: CASRGQGFADTQYF. The chain employs TRBV11-3 and TRBJ2-3; TRBD1 agrees at 10 bases. CDR3 length: 14 amino acids. The germline gives CDR1 SGHNT, CDR2 YENEEA. The trim removed 6 bases at V and 4 bases at J, leaving 4 bases unmatched.

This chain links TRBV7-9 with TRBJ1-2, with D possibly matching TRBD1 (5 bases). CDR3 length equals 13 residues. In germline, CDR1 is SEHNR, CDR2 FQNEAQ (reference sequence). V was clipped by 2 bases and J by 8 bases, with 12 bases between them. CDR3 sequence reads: CASSLLRGFGYTF. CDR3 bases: TGTGCCAGCAGCTTACTCCGGGGGTTCGGCTACACCTTC.

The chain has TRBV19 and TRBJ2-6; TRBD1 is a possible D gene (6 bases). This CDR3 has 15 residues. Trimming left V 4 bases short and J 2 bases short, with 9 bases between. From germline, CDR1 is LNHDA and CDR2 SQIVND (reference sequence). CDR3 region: CASSTQGPGANVLTF. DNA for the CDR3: TGTGCCAGTAGTACTCAGGGGCCTGGGGCCAACGTCCTGACTTTC.

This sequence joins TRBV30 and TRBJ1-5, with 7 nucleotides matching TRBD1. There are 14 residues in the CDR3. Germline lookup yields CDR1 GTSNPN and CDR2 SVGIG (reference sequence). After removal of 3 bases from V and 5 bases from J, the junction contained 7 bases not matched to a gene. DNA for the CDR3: TGTGCCTGGAGCTCGACAGGGAACGATCAGCCCCAGCATTTT. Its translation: CAWSSTGNDQPQHF.

The CDR3 DNA sequence: TGCGCCAGCAGCCAAGATAGCGGGGCCGCTGAAAAACTGTTTTTT. This gives the protein CASSQDSGAAEKLFF. The chain joins TRBV4-1 to TRBJ1-4; D may be TRBD1 (5 bases). The CDR3 is 15 residues long. Looked up from germline, CDR1 is MGHRA and CDR2 is YSYEKL. Trimming cost V 0 bases and J 7 bases, with 12 bases left between them.

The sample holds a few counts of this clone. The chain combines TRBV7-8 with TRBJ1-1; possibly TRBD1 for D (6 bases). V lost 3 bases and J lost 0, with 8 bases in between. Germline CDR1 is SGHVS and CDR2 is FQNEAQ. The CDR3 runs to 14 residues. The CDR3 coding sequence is TGTGCCAGCAGCTTTGGACAGATGAACACTGAAGCTTTCTTT. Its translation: CASSFGQMNTEAFF.

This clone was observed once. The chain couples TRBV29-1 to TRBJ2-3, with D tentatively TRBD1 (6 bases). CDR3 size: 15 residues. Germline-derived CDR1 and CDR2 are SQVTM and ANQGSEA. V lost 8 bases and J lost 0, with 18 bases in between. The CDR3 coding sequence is TGCAGCTCCCGGAAGGACAGAGCTAGCACAGATACGCAGTATTTT. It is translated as CSSRKDRASTDTQYF.

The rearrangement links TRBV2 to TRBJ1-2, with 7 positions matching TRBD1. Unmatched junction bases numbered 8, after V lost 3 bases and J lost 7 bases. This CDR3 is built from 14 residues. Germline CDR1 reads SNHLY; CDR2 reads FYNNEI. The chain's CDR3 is CASSDLTGSVGYTF. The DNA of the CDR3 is TGTGCCAGCAGTGACTTGACAGGGAGCGTTGGCTACACCTTC.

The CDR3 region is CASSLIIGQTDTQYF. The CDR3 DNA reads TGCGCCAGCAGCTTGATCATTGGGCAGACAGATACGCAGTATTTT. The chain recombines TRBV5-1 with TRBJ2-3; D is unclear. The CDR3 runs 15 residues. With 1 base removed from V and 3 bases from J, the gap between germline ends came to 12 bases. Germline CDR1 and CDR2: SGHRS and YFSETQ.